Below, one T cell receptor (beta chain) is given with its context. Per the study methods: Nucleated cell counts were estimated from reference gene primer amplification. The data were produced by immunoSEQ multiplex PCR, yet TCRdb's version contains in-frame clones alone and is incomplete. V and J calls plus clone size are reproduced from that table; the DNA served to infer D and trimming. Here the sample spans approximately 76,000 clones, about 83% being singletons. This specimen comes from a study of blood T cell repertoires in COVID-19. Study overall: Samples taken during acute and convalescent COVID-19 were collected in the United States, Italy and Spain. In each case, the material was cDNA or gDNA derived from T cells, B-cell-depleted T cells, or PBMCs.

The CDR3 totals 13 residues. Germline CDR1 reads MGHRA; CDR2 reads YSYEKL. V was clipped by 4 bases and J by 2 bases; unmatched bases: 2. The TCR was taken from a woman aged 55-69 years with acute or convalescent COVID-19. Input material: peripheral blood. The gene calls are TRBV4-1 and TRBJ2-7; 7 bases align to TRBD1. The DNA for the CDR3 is TGCGCCAGCAGCCTGGACAGGACCTACGAGCAGTACTTC. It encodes CASSLDRTYEQYF.